This entry concerns a single T cell receptor beta chain. The CDR3 regions of TCR beta were amplified from RNA transcripts. RT-PCR in the first round (using the HTBI primer set) targeted the TCR CDR3. TCRdb processed the multiplex PCR reads anew with MiXCR; each CDR3 protein has one entry. Here the sample spans some 620,000 distinct CDR3 sequences, roughly 17% being singletons. The data originate from a study of T cells in Graves' hyperthyroidism and ophthalmopathy. The TCR originated in a woman in her twenties or thirties with Graves' hyperthyroidism. Sequencing input: blood.

CDR3 in amino acids: CASSGDPAGAKNIQYF. CDR3 nucleotides: TGTGCCAGCAGTGGAGATCCGGCGGGAGCCAAAAACATTCAGTACTTC. V is TRBV6-1 and J is TRBJ2-4; D possibly corresponds to TRBD2 (5 bases). Deletions cut 4 bases from V and 0 bases from J, with 13 bases between. The CDR3 sequence is 16 residues long. Germline V gene data show CDR1 as MNHNS and CDR2 as SASEGT.